The rows below give T cell receptor beta chains drawn from one sample of a study of blood T cell repertoires in COVID-19. Method: immunoSEQ multiplex PCR; TCRdb's copy keeps in-frame clones and lacks some. Found here are under 200,000 clones, about four fifths of them singletons; the top ten hold 13% to 15%. Material for sequencing was peripheral blood. These receptors all come from a man between 18 and 29 years old with active or convalescent COVID-19. Both conserved end residues are part of each CDR3. Each record gives: V gene, D gene, J gene, clone size, CDR3 protein, CDR3 DNA. A D gene is named only where the DNA matches it firmly. The size of a clone is reported for some rows only, either as once, few or many, or as a class for expanded clones.

v_call: TRBV6-5
d_call: .
j_call: TRBJ2-7
clone_size: once
cdr3_aa: CATRLEGSSYEQYF
cdr3_nt: TGTGCCACCCGGTTAGAGGGAAGCTCCTACGAGCAGTACTTC

v_call: TRBV5-6
d_call: .
j_call: TRBJ2-1
clone_size: once
cdr3_aa: CASSLGPSSYNEQFF
cdr3_nt: TGTGCCAGCAGCTTGGGGCCAAGCTCCTACAATGAGCAGTTCTTC

v_call: TRBV6-1
d_call: TRBD1
j_call: TRBJ1-2
clone_size: .
cdr3_aa: CASSVTGPPTNYGYTF
cdr3_nt: TGTGCCAGCAGTGTGACAGGGCCGCCTACTAACTATGGCTACACCTTC

v_call: TRBV6-6
d_call: TRBD1
j_call: TRBJ2-5
clone_size: .
cdr3_aa: CASSYTGGRETQYF
cdr3_nt: TGTGCCAGCAGTTATACAGGGGGCAGGGAGACCCAGTACTTC

v_call: TRBV28
d_call: .
j_call: TRBJ2-7
clone_size: .
cdr3_aa: CASSPAKGRVSYEQYF
cdr3_nt: TGTGCCAGCAGCCCCGCGAAGGGGCGCGTGAGCTACGAGCAGTACTTC

v_call: TRBV18
d_call: TRBD1
j_call: TRBJ1-4
clone_size: .
cdr3_aa: CASSPRDRVNEKLFF
cdr3_nt: TGTGCCAGCTCACCACGGGACAGGGTAAATGAAAAACTGTTTTTT

v_call: TRBV4-1
d_call: TRBD2
j_call: TRBJ2-5
clone_size: medium-sized
cdr3_aa: CASSQDWSSGGALETQYF
cdr3_nt: TGCGCCAGCAGCCAAGATTGGTCTAGCGGGGGGGCCTTGGAGACCCAGTACTTC

v_call: TRBV7-8
d_call: .
j_call: TRBJ2-1
clone_size: .
cdr3_aa: CASSLDWRTGDPHSDSYNEQFF
cdr3_nt: TGTGCCAGCAGCTTAGATTGGCGCACGGGGGACCCACATTCGGACTCCTACAATGAGCAGTTCTTC

v_call: TRBV7-2
d_call: TRBD2
j_call: TRBJ2-1
clone_size: .
cdr3_aa: CASSTSGSSYNEQFF
cdr3_nt: TGTGCCAGCAGCACAAGCGGGAGCTCCTACAATGAGCAGTTCTTC

v_call: TRBV30
d_call: TRBD1
j_call: TRBJ1-1
clone_size: once
cdr3_aa: CAWVGTGGVATEAFF
cdr3_nt: TGTGCCTGGGTTGGGACAGGGGGCGTAGCCACTGAAGCTTTCTTT

v_call: TRBV10-1
d_call: TRBD2
j_call: TRBJ2-2
clone_size: few
cdr3_aa: CASSEAVAGEFANGWNTGELFF
cdr3_nt: TGCGCCAGCAGTGAGGCGGTAGCGGGAGAGTTTGCAAATGGTTGGAACACCGGGGAGCTGTTTTTT

v_call: TRBV3-1/TRBV3-2
d_call: TRBD2
j_call: TRBJ2-2
clone_size: .
cdr3_aa: CASSPPFQTGGQDTGELFF
cdr3_nt: TGTGCCAGCAGCCCACCCTTCCAAACGGGGGGGCAGGACACCGGGGAGCTGTTTTTT

v_call: TRBV11-2
d_call: TRBD2
j_call: TRBJ2-7
clone_size: .
cdr3_aa: CASSFGAGDYEQYF
cdr3_nt: TGTGCCAGCAGCTTTGGAGCGGGAGACTACGAGCAGTACTTC

v_call: TRBV19
d_call: .
j_call: TRBJ1-3
clone_size: few
cdr3_aa: CASSSWYTGNTIYF
cdr3_nt: TGTGCCAGTAGTTCCTGGTACACTGGAAACACCATATATTTT

v_call: TRBV7-2
d_call: .
j_call: TRBJ2-5
clone_size: .
cdr3_aa: CASSQGGLETQYF
cdr3_nt: TGTGCCAGCAGCCAGGGTGGGTTAGAGACCCAGTACTTC

v_call: TRBV18
d_call: TRBD2
j_call: TRBJ2-3
clone_size: .
cdr3_aa: CASSSRKKTTGGRSTDTQYF
cdr3_nt: TGTGCCAGCTCAAGTCGGAAAAAGACTACGGGAGGGCGCAGCACAGATACGCAGTATTTT

v_call: TRBV21-1
d_call: .
j_call: TRBJ1-2
clone_size: few
cdr3_aa: CASSKGQGKGNYGYTF
cdr3_nt: TGTGCCAGCAGCAAAGGTCAAGGGAAGGGGAACTATGGCTACACCTTC